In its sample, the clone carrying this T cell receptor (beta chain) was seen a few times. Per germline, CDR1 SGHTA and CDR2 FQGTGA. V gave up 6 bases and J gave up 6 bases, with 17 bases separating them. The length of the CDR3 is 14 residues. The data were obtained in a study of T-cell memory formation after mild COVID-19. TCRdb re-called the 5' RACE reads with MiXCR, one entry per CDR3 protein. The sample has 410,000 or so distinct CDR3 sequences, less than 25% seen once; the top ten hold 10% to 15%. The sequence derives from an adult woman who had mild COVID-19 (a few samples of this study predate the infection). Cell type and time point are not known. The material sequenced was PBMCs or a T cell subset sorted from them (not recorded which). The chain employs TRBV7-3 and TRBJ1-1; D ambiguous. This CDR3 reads CASRSGSSRAEAFF. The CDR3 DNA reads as TGTGCCAGCAGGTCCGGGTCCTCTCGAGCTGAAGCTTTCTTT.